This T cell receptor beta chain appears in the sequencing data of a study of STAT5B mutations in CD4+ large granular lymphocyte leukemia. General observations from the study: Without HLA matching, higher CD4+ than CD8+ T-LGLL clonality could reflect small sample size. Patient CD4-sorted repertoires stayed more clonal than healthy ones after leukemic-clone removal.

The assay was run at survey level. Data came from immunoSEQ multiplex PCR; TCRdb stores just in-frame clones and leaves some out. The table includes about 31,000 clones, 72% detected once. This clone was picked up one time. Its antigen is still unknown. The specimen was CD4+ T cells from blood buffy coats. This sequence was found in a human donor in good health.

The CDR3 DNA reads as TGTGCCAGCAGTCCGACTAGCGGGGGTCATGGGACCCAGTACTTC. Translation: CASSPTSGGHGTQYF. The V and J genes are TRBV6-5 and TRBJ2-5, with 12 bases matching TRBD2. V gave up 5 bases and J gave up 7 bases; unmatched junction bases: 8. From germline, CDR1 is MNHEY and CDR2 SVGAGI. The CDR3 totals 15 residues.